The present TCR beta chain was sequenced within a study of control samples from healthy donors and cancer patients. From germline, CDR1 is SQVTM and CDR2 ANQGSEA. Trimming removed 8 bases from V and 0 bases from J; junction bases left unmatched: 6. The CDR3 totals 13 residues. Profiled with immunoSEQ multiplex PCR; TCRdb holds only in-frame clones, not every one. This table has about 75,000 clones, 75% to 90% appearing once. The genes are TRBV29-1 and TRBJ2-7; 8 positions match TRBD2. The sample consisted of blood. The TCR sequence derives from a man over 45 in good health. The CDR3: CSYSGESSYEQYF. CDR3 in DNA: TGCAGCTATAGCGGGGAAAGCTCCTACGAGCAGTACTTC.